This T cell receptor (beta chain) was sequenced during a study of T-cell memory formation after mild COVID-19. Study-level findings and limits: CD4+ contracting clones were mainly CM and EM; CD8+ ones, EMRA.

Amplification by 5'RACE using constant-segment primers produced TCR alpha and TCR beta cDNA libraries that carried sample barcodes and UMIs. TCRdb re-called the 5' RACE reads through MiXCR, storing one row per CDR3 protein. The sample lists fewer than 400,000 distinct CDR3 sequences; around 13% were seen once. With V trimmed by 5 bases and J by 6 bases, 14 bases remained unmatched. CDR3 length equals 16 residues. CDR1 and CDR2 (germline): MNHEY, SVGAGI. In its sample, this clonotype was seen a few times. Its antigen is not identified. This sequence was found in a man between 18 and 29 years old who had mild COVID-19 (a few samples of this study predate the infection). Cell type and time point are not known. The rearrangement links TRBV6-5 to TRBJ2-7, with 9 bases aligning to TRBD1. Sequencing was done on a sample of PBMCs or a T cell subset sorted from them (not recorded which). The CDR3 DNA follows: TGTGCCAGCAGTCCCTACCGGGACAGGGTCGTGGGCGAGCAGTACTTC. Its protein is CASSPYRDRVVGEQYF.